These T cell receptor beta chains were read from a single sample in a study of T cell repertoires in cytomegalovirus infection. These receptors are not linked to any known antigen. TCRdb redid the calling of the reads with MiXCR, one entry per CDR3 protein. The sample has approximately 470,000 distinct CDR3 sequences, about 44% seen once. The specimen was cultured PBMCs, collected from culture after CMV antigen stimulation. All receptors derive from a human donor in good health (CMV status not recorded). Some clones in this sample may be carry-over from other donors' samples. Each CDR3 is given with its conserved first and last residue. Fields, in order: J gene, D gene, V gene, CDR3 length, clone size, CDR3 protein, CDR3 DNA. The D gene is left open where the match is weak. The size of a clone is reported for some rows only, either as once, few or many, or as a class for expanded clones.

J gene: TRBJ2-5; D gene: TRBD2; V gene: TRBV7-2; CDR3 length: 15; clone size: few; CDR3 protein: CASSPLAGAVETQYF; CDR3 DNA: TGTGCCAGCAGCCCCTTAGCGGGGGCTGTGGAGACCCAGTACTTC
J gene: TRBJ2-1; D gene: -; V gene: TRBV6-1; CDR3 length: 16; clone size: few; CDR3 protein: CASSDSSGGRVNEQFF; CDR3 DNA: TGTGCCAGCAGTGACTCAAGCGGAGGAAGGGTCAATGAGCAGTTCTTC
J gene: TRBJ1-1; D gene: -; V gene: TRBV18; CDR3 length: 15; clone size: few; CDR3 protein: CASSPPSLKNTEAFF; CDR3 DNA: TGTGCCAGCTCACCACCGTCGCTAAAGAACACTGAAGCTTTCTTT
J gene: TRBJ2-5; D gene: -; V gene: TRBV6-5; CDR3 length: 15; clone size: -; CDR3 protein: CASSYGAVTQETQYF; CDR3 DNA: TGTGCCAGCAGTTACGGGGCCGTCACCCAAGAGACCCAGTACTTC
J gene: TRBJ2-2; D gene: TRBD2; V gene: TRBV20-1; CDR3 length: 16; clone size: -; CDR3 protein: CSALIGTSGLSGELFF; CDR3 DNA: TGCAGTGCTCTTATTGGGACTAGCGGTCTCTCCGGGGAGCTGTTTTTT
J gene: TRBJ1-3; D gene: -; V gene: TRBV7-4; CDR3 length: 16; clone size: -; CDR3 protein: CASSLARSLSGNTIYF; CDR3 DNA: TGTGCCAGCAGCTTAGCCCGGTCCCTCTCTGGAAACACCATATATTTT
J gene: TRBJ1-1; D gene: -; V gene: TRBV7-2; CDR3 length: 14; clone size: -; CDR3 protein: CASSLTPGFTEAFF; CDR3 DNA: TGTGCCAGCAGCTTAACTCCAGGGTTCACTGAAGCTTTCTTT
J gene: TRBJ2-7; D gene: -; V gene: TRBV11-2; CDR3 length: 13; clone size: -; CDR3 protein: CASSPPDGYEQYF; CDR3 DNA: TGTGCCAGCAGCCCCCCGGACGGCTACGAGCAGTACTTC
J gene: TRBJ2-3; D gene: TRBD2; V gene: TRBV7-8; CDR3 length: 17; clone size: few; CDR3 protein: CASSLAPSGRATDTQYF; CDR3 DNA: TGTGCCAGCAGCTTAGCTCCTAGCGGGAGGGCCACAGATACGCAGTATTTT
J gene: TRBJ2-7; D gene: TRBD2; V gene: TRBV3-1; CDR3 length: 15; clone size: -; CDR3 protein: CASSRASGAPYEQYF; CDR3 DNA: TGTGCCAGCAGCCGGGCTAGCGGGGCCCCCTACGAGCAGTACTTC
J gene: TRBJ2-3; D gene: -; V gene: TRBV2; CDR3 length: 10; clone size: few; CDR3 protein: CASSVDTQYF; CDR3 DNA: TGTGCCAGCAGTGTCGATACGCAGTATTTT
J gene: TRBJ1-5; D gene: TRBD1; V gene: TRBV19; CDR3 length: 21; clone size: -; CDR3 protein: CASRPDRVGDFGPLHGQPQHF; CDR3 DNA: TGTGCCAGTAGGCCGGACAGGGTGGGGGACTTTGGACCCCTCCATGGTCAGCCCCAGCATTTT
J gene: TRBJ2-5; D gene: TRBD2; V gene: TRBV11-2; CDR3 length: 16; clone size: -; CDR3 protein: CASTPSGGSFQETQYF; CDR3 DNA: TGTGCCAGCACTCCTAGCGGGGGGTCATTTCAAGAGACCCAGTACTTC
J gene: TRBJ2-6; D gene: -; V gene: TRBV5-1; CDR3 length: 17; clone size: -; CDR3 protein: CASTPGQGHSGANVLTF; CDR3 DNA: TGCGCCAGCACCCCCGGGCAGGGCCACTCTGGGGCCAACGTCCTGACTTTC
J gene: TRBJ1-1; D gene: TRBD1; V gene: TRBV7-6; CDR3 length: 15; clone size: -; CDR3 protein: CASSFLTGVNTEAFF; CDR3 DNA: TGTGCCAGCAGCTTTTTGACAGGGGTCAACACTGAAGCTTTCTTT
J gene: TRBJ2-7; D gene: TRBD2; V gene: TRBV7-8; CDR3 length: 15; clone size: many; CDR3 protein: CASSFDSGETYEQYF; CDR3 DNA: TGTGCCAGCAGCTTTGACAGCGGGGAAACCTACGAGCAGTACTTC
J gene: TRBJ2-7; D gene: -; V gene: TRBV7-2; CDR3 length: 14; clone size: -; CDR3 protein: CASSLQANPYEQYF; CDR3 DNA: TGTGCCAGCAGCTTACAAGCGAATCCCTACGAGCAGTACTTC
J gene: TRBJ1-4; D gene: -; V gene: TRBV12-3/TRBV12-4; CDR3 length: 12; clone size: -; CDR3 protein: CASSFSSGPRIF; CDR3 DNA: TGTGCCAGCAGTTTTTCGTCGGGGCCCAGGATTTTT
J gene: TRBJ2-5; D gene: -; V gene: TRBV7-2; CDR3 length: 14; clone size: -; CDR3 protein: CASSLGPQGETQYF; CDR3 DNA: TGTGCCAGCAGCTTAGGCCCTCAAGGGGAGACCCAGTACTTC
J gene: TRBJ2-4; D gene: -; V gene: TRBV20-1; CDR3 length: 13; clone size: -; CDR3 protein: CSAQRGTQNIQYF; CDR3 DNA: TGCAGTGCTCAAAGAGGGACCCAAAACATTCAGTACTTC
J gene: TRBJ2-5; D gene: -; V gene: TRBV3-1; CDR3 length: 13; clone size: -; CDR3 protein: CASSQGSSETQYF; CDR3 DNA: TGTGCCAGCAGCCAAGGTAGCAGTGAGACCCAGTACTTC
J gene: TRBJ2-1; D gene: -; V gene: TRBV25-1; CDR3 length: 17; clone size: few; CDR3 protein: CASSEWGRPSSYNEQFF; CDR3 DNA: TGTGCCAGCAGTGAATGGGGGCGCCCGAGCTCCTACAATGAGCAGTTCTTC
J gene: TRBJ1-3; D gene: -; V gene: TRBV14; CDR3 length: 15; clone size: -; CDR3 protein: CASSQDSSSGNTIYF; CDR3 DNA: TGTGCCAGCAGCCAAGATTCCAGCTCTGGAAACACCATATATTTT
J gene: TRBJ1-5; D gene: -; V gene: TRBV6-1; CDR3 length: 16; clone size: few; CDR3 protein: CASSPGWGHSNQPQHF; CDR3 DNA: TGTGCCAGCAGCCCAGGATGGGGGCATAGCAATCAGCCCCAGCATTTT
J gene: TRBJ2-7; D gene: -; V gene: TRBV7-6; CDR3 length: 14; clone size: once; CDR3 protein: CASSYNHGPYEQYF; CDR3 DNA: TGTGCCAGCAGCTACAATCATGGCCCCTACGAGCAGTACTTC
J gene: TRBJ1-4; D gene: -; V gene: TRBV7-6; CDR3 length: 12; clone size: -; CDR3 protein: CASSLDPRELFF; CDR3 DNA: TGTGCCAGCAGCTTAGACCCGCGGGAACTGTTTTTT
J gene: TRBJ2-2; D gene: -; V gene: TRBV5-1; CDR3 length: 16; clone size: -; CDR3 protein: CVSSLDSQGIGGELFF; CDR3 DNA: TGCGTCAGCAGCTTGGATTCCCAGGGGATAGGCGGGGAGCTGTTTTTT
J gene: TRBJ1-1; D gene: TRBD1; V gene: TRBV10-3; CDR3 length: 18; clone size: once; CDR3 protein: CAISERDRAFWGNTEAFF; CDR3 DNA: TGTGCCATCAGTGAGAGAGACAGGGCATTTTGGGGGAACACTGAAGCTTTCTTT
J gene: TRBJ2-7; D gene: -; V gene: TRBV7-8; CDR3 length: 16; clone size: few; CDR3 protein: CASSLRAGTRAYEQYF; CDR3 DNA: TGTGCCAGCAGCCTCCGCGCCGGGACACGAGCCTACGAGCAGTACTTC
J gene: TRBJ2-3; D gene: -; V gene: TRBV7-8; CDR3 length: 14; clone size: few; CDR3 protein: CASSQDTNTDTQYF; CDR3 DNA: TGTGCCAGCAGCCAAGACACGAACACAGATACGCAGTATTTT
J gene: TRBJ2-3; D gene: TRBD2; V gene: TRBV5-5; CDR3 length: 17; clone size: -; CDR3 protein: CASSLRTSGRWEHTQYF; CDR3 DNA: TGTGCCAGCAGCCTGCGGACTAGCGGGAGGTGGGAGCATACGCAGTATTTT
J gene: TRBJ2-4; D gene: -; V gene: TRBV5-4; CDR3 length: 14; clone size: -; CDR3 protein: CASSLEQGVGIQYF; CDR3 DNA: TGTGCCAGCAGCTTGGAACAGGGTGTGGGCATTCAGTACTTC
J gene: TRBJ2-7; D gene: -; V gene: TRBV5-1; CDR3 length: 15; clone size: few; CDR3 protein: CASTPTDRIVHEQYF; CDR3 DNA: TGCGCCAGCACCCCGACCGACAGAATAGTCCACGAGCAGTACTTC
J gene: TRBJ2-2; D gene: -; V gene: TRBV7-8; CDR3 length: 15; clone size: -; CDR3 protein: CASSARTANTGELFF; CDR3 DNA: TGTGCCAGCAGCGCGCGGACTGCGAACACCGGGGAGCTGTTTTTT
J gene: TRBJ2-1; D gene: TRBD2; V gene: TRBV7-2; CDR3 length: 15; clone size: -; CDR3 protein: CASSQLAGGGYEQFF; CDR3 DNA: TGTGCCAGCAGCCAACTAGCGGGAGGGGGATATGAGCAGTTCTTC
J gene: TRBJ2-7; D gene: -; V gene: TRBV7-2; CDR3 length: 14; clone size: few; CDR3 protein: CASSLAMTPYEQYF; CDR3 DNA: TGTGCCAGCAGCTTAGCGATGACACCCTACGAGCAGTACTTC
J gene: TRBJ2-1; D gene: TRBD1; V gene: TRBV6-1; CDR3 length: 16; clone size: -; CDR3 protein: CASSDLTGGSYNEQFF; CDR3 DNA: TGTGCCAGCAGTGACCTTACAGGGGGCTCCTACAATGAGCAGTTCTTC
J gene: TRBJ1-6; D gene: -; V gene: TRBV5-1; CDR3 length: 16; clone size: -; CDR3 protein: CASRPDLSSYNSPLHF; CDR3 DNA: TGCGCCAGCAGGCCCGACCTAAGCTCCTATAATTCACCCCTCCACTTT
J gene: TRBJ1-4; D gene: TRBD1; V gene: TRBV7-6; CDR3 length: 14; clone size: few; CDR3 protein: CASTPGTGGEKLFF; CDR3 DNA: TGTGCCAGCACCCCCGGGACAGGGGGCGAAAAACTGTTTTTT
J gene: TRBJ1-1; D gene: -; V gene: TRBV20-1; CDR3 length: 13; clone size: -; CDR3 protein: CSAVRSLNTEAFF; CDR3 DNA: TGCAGTGCCGTCAGGTCGTTGAACACTGAAGCTTTCTTT
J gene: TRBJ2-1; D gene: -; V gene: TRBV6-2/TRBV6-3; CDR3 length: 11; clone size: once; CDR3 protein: CASSSGTAWFF; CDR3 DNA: TGTGCCAGCAGTTCCGGGACCGCGTGGTTCTTC
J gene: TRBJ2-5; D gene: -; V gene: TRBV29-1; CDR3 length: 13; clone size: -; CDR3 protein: CSAGSPTQETQYF; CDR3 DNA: TGCAGCGCTGGTAGCCCGACTCAAGAGACCCAGTACTTC
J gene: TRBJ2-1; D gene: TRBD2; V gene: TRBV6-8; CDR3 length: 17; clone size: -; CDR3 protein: CASSYVGSGRVDGEQFF; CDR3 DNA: TGTGCCAGCAGTTACGTCGGTAGCGGGAGGGTTGATGGTGAGCAGTTCTTC
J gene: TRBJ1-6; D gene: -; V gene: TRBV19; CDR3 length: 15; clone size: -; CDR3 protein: CASEDRHSYNSPLHF; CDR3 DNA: TGTGCCAGTGAAGACAGACACTCCTATAATTCACCCCTCCACTTT
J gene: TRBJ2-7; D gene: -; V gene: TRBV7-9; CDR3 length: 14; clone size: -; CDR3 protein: CASSLGGGEHEQYF; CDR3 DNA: TGTGCCAGCAGCTTGGGGGGTGGTGAACACGAGCAGTACTTC
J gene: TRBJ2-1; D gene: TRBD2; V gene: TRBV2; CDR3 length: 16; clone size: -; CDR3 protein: CASRGRAGGSYNEQFF; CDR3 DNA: TGTGCCAGCAGGGGGCGGGCGGGGGGCTCCTACAATGAGCAGTTCTTC
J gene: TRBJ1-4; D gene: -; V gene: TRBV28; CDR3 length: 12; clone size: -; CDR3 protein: CASSRGNEKLFF; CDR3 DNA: TGTGCCAGCAGTCGTGGTAATGAAAAACTGTTTTTT
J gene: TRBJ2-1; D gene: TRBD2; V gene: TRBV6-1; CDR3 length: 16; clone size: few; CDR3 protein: CASSEARTSVNNEQFF; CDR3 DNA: TGTGCCAGCAGTGAAGCAAGGACTAGCGTAAACAATGAGCAGTTCTTC
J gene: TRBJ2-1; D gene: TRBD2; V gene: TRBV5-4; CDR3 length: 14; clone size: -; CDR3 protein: CASSLRGGAREQFF; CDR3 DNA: TGTGCCAGCAGCTTGCGGGGGGGGGCGAGGGAGCAGTTCTTC
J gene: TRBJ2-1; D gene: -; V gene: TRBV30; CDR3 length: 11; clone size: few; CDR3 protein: CAWSHQFEQFF; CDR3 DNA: TGTGCCTGGAGTCACCAGTTTGAGCAGTTCTTC
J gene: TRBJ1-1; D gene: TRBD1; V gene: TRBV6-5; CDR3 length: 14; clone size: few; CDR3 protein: CASSQQGARAEAFF; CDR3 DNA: TGTGCCAGCAGCCAACAGGGGGCGAGGGCTGAAGCTTTCTTT
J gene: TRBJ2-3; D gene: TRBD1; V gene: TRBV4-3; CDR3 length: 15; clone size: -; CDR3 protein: CASSQEGQGTDTQYF; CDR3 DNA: TGCGCCAGCAGCCAAGAGGGACAGGGCACAGATACGCAGTATTTT
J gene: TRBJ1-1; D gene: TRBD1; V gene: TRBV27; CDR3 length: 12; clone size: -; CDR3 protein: CASSPKQGRAFF; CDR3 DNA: TGTGCCAGCAGTCCGAAACAGGGGAGGGCTTTCTTT